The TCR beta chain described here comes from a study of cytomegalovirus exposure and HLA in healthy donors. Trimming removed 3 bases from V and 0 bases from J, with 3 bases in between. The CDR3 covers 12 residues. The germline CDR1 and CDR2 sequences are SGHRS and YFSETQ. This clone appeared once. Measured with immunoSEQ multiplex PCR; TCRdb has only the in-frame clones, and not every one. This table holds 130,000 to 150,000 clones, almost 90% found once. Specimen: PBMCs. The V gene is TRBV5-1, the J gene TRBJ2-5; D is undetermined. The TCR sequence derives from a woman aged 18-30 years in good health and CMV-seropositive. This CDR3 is CASSSYQETQYF. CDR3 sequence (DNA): TGCGCCAGCAGCTCGTACCAAGAGACCCAGTACTTC. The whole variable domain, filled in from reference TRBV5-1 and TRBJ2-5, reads KAGVTQTPRYLIKTRGQQVTLSCSPISGHRSVSWYQQTPGQGLQFLFEYFSETQRNKGNFPGRFSGRQFSNSRSEMNVSTLELGDSALYLCASSSYQETQYFGPGTRLLVL.